Following are 8 T cell receptor beta chains from one sample sequenced in a study of T cells after posttransplantation cyclophosphamide. The assay was immunoSEQ multiplex PCR, and TCRdb's table has in-frame clones only and misses some. This sample has tens of thousands of clones, each found more than once. The sample was PBMCs. Source of these receptors: a man aged 50 or older in good health, CMV-negative, and a related stem cell transplant donor.

In its sample, this clone was seen many times. The chain employs TRBV15 and TRBJ2-7; 8 nucleotides align to TRBD1. V shed 1 base and J 6 bases; nucleotides not matched to a gene: 2. Germline lookup yields CDR1 LNHNV and CDR2 YYDKDF (reference sequence). The CDR3 consists of 13 residues. DNA of the CDR3: TGTGCCACCAGCAGAGTGACAGGGGTCGAGCAGTACTTC. The encoded protein is CATSRVTGVEQYF.

Ten or more counts support this clone. The V gene is TRBV7-9, the J gene TRBJ1-1, with 8 nucleotides matching TRBD1. This CDR3 is 13 amino acids long. Looked up from germline, CDR1 is SEHNR and CDR2 is FQNEAQ (reference sequence). The ends lost 4 bases at V and 4 bases at J; junction bases unmatched: 2. The CDR3 region has the DNA TGTGCCAGCAGCTCCCAGGGGGCCACTGAAGCTTTCTTT. Its translation: CASSSQGATEAFF.

This clone came up many times. V is TRBV11-2 and J is TRBJ2-7; 7 bases align to TRBD1. Germline CDR1 SGHAT, CDR2 FQNNGV. The CDR3 length is 16 residues. V dropped 4 bases and J dropped 6; count of bases not matched to a gene: 15. CDR3 protein: CASSSRGTAVLSEQYF. The DNA for the CDR3 is TGTGCCAGCAGCTCTAGGGGGACAGCGGTCCTAAGCGAGCAGTACTTC.

This clone was seen ten or more times. The gene calls are TRBV23-1 and TRBJ1-5; 8 bases are shared with TRBD1. TRBV23-1 is identified as an open reading frame with a role that is uncertain. The CDR3 sequence is 14 residues long. J lost 4 bases, V lost 4 bases, and 3 bases had no gene match. The CDR3 here is CASSPRTGNQPQHF. DNA of the CDR3: TGCGCCAGCAGTCCCCGGACAGGGAATCAGCCCCAGCATTTT.

This clone was counted many times. V gene TRBV19 combines with J gene TRBJ1-1, with a possible D match to TRBD1 (5 bases). Germline CDR1 reads LNHDA; CDR2 reads SQIVND (reference sequence). The CDR3 has 15 residues. The germline V and J ends were trimmed by 7 bases and 0 bases, with 15 bases remaining between them. CDR3 loop: CASTPDKFMNTEAFF. DNA for the CDR3: TGTGCCAGTACCCCGGACAAATTCATGAACACTGAAGCTTTCTTT.

In this sample, this clone turned up many times. This CDR3 is CASSPGDNSNQPQHF. The DNA for the CDR3 is TGTGCCAGCTCCCCTGGGGACAATAGCAATCAGCCCCAGCATTTT. The rearrangement links TRBV18 to TRBJ1-5; TRBD1 might be the D (6 bases). CDR1 and CDR2 (germline): KGHSH, LQKENI. V shed 6 bases and J shed 0 bases, with 12 bases lying between them. The CDR3 sequence is 15 residues long.

This clone was seen at least ten times. The V call is TRBV7-9, the J call TRBJ1-2, with D possibly being TRBD1 (5 bases). The CDR3 runs 14 residues. Trimming pared 1 base from V and 8 bases from J, leaving 14 bases between. Germline-derived CDR1 and CDR2 are SEHNR and FQNEAQ (reference sequence). CDR3 amino acids: CASSLVQGGFGYTF. The CDR3 nucleotides are TGTGCCAGCAGCTTAGTCCAGGGAGGTTTCGGCTACACCTTC.

This clone has ten or more counts. In nucleotides, the CDR3 is TGTGCCACCAGAGTGAGGCGGGACGGACCCTACGAGCAGTACTTC. Translating gives CATRVRRDGPYEQYF. The V call is TRBV15, the J call TRBJ2-7; D is possibly TRBD2 (6 bases). Germline assignment: CDR1 LNHNV and CDR2 YYDKDF (reference sequence). Trimming removed 6 bases from V and 2 bases from J, with 17 bases in between. The CDR3 runs to 15 residues.